The 27 T cell receptor beta chains below all came from one sample that was sequenced in a study of siplizumab effects on memory and regulatory T cells. TCRdb's copy holds only in-frame clones and misses some; the assay was immunoSEQ multiplex PCR. Among more than 85,000 clones listed, more than 90% were seen once. The sample comprised CD4+ T cells sorted from blood. These receptors were collected from a human donor in good health.

The V and J genes are TRBV4-1 and TRBJ1-5, with D uncertain. Germline V gene sequence: CDR1 MGHRA, CDR2 YSYEKL. Trimming left V 3 bases short and J 4 bases short, with 10 bases between. This CDR3 spans 14 amino acids. The CDR3: CASSHLSQNQPQHF. CDR3 bases: TGCGCCAGCAGCCACTTAAGCCAGAATCAGCCCCAGCATTTT.

The rearrangement uses TRBV19 and TRBJ2-1; no clear D gene. The CDR3 has 17 amino acids. Germline loops: CDR1 LNHDA, CDR2 SQIVND (reference sequence). Trimming left V 5 bases short and J 4 bases short, with 21 bases between. CDR3 nucleotide sequence: TGTGCCAGTAGTGTCCCCCGCGTTGGGGTAACTTACAATGAGCAGTTCTTC. Translated, it gives CASSVPRVGVTYNEQFF.

V gene TRBV20-1 combines with J gene TRBJ2-5; D possibly corresponds to TRBD1 (5 bases). Per germline, CDR1 DFQATT and CDR2 SNEGSKA (reference sequence). The CDR3 is made up of 11 amino acids. Between the trimmed V and J ends, which lost 5 bases and 2 bases, there was a span of 6 bases. CDR3 bases: TGCAGTGCTCAGGGTCAAGAGACCCAGTACTTC. It codes for CSAQGQETQYF.

V gene TRBV19 combines with J gene TRBJ1-6; D remains unclear. Germline-derived CDR1 and CDR2 are LNHDA and SQIVND (reference sequence). The CDR3 totals 15 residues. With 5 bases removed from V and 9 bases from J, the gap between germline ends came to 17 bases. The CDR3 nucleotides read TGTGCCAGTAGTGAGGGAGACTGGGGAGGTTCACCCCTCCACTTT. It specifies CASSEGDWGGSPLHF.

The chain is built from TRBV18 and TRBJ2-1, with 8 bases matching TRBD1. Trimming cost V 5 bases and J 8 bases; bases outside gene matches: 11. Germline values: CDR1 KGHSH, CDR2 LQKENI. This CDR3 is 15 amino acids long. The CDR3: CASSARTGSLDEQFF. The CDR3 nucleotides are TGTGCCAGCTCAGCCCGGACAGGGTCATTAGATGAGCAGTTCTTC.

The rearrangement links TRBV25-1 to TRBJ2-2; D tentatively reads TRBD1 or TRBD2 (6 bases each). This CDR3 is built from 14 residues. Germline values: CDR1 MGHDK, CDR2 SYGVNS. Deletions cut 8 bases from V and 4 bases from J, with 14 bases between. The CDR3 loop reads CASVEGGRTGELFF. The CDR3 region has the DNA TGTGCCAGCGTAGAGGGGGGTCGCACCGGGGAGCTGTTTTTT.

The rearrangement joins TRBV6-5 to TRBJ2-2; 7 bases fit TRBD1. Per the germline V gene, CDR1 is MNHEY and CDR2 is SVGAGI. The CDR3 loop spans 14 amino acids. V lost 9 bases, J lost 2 bases, and 6 bases stayed unmatched. The CDR3 DNA follows: TGTGCCAGTAAGGGACAGCCAAACACCGGGGAGCTGTTTTTT. Its protein is CASKGQPNTGELFF.

The chain couples TRBV19 to TRBJ2-5; 7 positions agree with TRBD1. Germline V gene lookup returns CDR1 LNHDA and CDR2 SQIVND (reference sequence). V trimming: 3 bases; J trimming: 5 bases; junction bases outside the gene matches: 15. The CDR3 has 17 amino acids. The CDR3 sequence is CASSIFFATGRVETQYF. The DNA for the CDR3 is TGTGCCAGTAGTATTTTTTTCGCGACAGGGCGAGTGGAGACCCAGTACTTC.

The genes are TRBV30 and TRBJ1-1; perhaps TRBD1 as D (5 bases). Germline V gene data show CDR1 as GTSNPN and CDR2 as SVGIG (reference sequence). The CDR3 is 12 amino acids. Trimming cost V 0 bases and J 10 bases, with 12 bases left between them. CDR3 residues: CAWSVYQGSAFF. In DNA, the CDR3 is TGTGCCTGGAGTGTATACCAGGGTTCAGCTTTCTTT.

This chain joins TRBV15 and TRBJ1-5; the match to TRBD1 covers 7 bases. There are 14 residues in the CDR3. Unmatched junction bases numbered 4, after V lost 3 bases and J lost 5 bases. Germline V gives CDR1 LNHNV, CDR2 YYDKDF (reference sequence). This chain's CDR3 is CATSSRDSDQPQHF. In DNA form, the CDR3 reads TGTGCCACCAGCAGCCGGGACAGTGATCAGCCCCAGCATTTT.

V usage is TRBV6-1 and J usage is TRBJ2-2; TRBD2 matches 9 bases. The germline gives CDR1 MNHNS, CDR2 SASEGT. The V segment lost 4 bases and the J segment 2 bases; nucleotides outside the gene matches: 8. This CDR3 has 17 amino acids. CDR3 sequence reads: CASSVRREGTNTGELFF. In nucleotides, the CDR3 is TGTGCCAGCAGTGTCAGGCGGGAGGGCACTAACACCGGGGAGCTGTTTTTT.

The chain links TRBV6-5 to TRBJ2-7; 10 nucleotides match TRBD2. The CDR3 length is 15 residues. From germline, CDR1 is MNHEY and CDR2 SVGAGI. J was trimmed by 4 bases and V by 5 bases; bases with no gene match: 8. The CDR3 nucleotides are TGTGCCAGCAGTCGCGGACTAGCGGACGGGTACGAGCAGTACTTC. Translated, it gives CASSRGLADGYEQYF.

This rearrangement joins TRBV6-1 to TRBJ1-1; 7 nucleotides line up with TRBD1. The CDR3 sequence is 15 residues long. V was clipped by 3 bases and J by 6 bases; unmatched bases: 10. The germline V gene has CDR1 MNHNS and CDR2 SASEGT. CDR3 sequence: CASSESDRVYAEAFF. The CDR3, as DNA: TGTGCCAGCAGTGAGTCCGACAGGGTTTACGCTGAAGCTTTCTTT.

J is TRBJ2-7 and V is TRBV5-4; 9 bases map to TRBD1. This CDR3 region has 16 residues. V trimming: 4 bases; J trimming: 3 bases; junction bases outside the gene matches: 11. Per the germline V gene, CDR1 is SGHNT and CDR2 is YYREEE (reference sequence). In nucleotides, the CDR3 is TGTGCCAGCAGCCCCGGGACAGGGAATACCTACTACGAGCAGTACTTC. Residues: CASSPGTGNTYYEQYF.

This chain links TRBV27 with TRBJ1-1, with a tentative D call TRBD1 (5 bases). Germline assignment: CDR1 MNHEY and CDR2 SMNVEV (reference sequence). The CDR3 contains 16 residues. The V gene lost 7 bases and the J gene lost 2 bases, with 20 bases spanning the gap. This chain's CDR3 is CASKVSGVRTNTEAFF. CDR3 DNA sequence: TGTGCCAGCAAAGTCTCGGGGGTCCGCACCAACACTGAAGCTTTCTTT.

The CDR3 region has the DNA TGTGCCAGCAGTTCGGGTTACAGCTTCTCTGGGGCCAACGTCCTGACTTTC. Amino acids: CASSSGYSFSGANVLTF. The rearrangement uses TRBV27 and TRBJ2-6, with D unresolved. Trimming cost V 4 bases and J 0 bases, with 13 bases left between them. Germline lookup yields CDR1 MNHEY and CDR2 SMNVEV (reference sequence). This CDR3 contains 17 residues. Full variable domain (outside the CDR3, taken from reference TRBV27 and TRBJ2-6): EAQVTQNPRYLITVTGKKLTVTCSQNMNHEYMSWYRQDPGLGLRQIYYSMNVEVTDKGDVPEGYKVSRKEKRNFPLILESPSPNQTSLYFCASSSGYSFSGANVLTFGAGSRLTVL.

The rearrangement joins TRBV6-5 to TRBJ2-7, with D hard to call. The CDR3 contains 13 residues. Germline loops: CDR1 MNHEY, CDR2 SVGAGI. Deletions cut 5 bases from V and 2 bases from J, with 10 bases between. This chain's CDR3 is CASSHGQPYEQYF. CDR3 in DNA: TGTGCCAGCAGTCACGGGCAGCCCTACGAGCAGTACTTC.

This sequence joins TRBV29-1 and TRBJ1-5, with 9 positions matching TRBD1. This CDR3 region has 14 residues. Trimming cost V 7 bases and J 1 base; bases outside gene matches: 5. Germline lookup yields CDR1 SQVTM and CDR2 ANQGSEA. In DNA form, the CDR3 reads TGCAGCGGTTTACAGGGGGCGAGCAATCAGCCCCAGCATTTT. It yields the protein CSGLQGASNQPQHF.

The chain employs TRBV9 and TRBJ2-2; TRBD2 agrees at 8 bases. Per germline, CDR1 SGDLS and CDR2 YYNGEE. V dropped 6 bases and J dropped 5; count of bases not matched to a gene: 9. There are 15 residues in the CDR3. As DNA, the CDR3 is TGTGCCAGCATTTCCAGCGGGAGAGGTACCGGGGAGCTGTTTTTT. Translating gives CASISSGRGTGELFF.

V is TRBV10-3 and J is TRBJ2-2; 7 nucleotides line up with TRBD2. The CDR3 consists of 15 residues. Germline lookup yields CDR1 ENHRY and CDR2 SYGVKD. Losses at the gene ends were 4 bases for V and 4 bases for J; bases not matched to a gene: 6. The CDR3 is CAISGLATTTGELFF. The CDR3 coding sequence is TGTGCCATCAGTGGACTAGCAACCACCACCGGGGAGCTGTTTTTT.

V and J are TRBV6-6 and TRBJ1-2, with a possible D match to TRBD1 (5 bases). The V and J ends lost 5 bases and 2 bases respectively, with 9 bases between them. The V gene's germline CDR1 is MNHNY and CDR2 SVGAGI (reference sequence). The CDR3 extends over 13 amino acids. The CDR3 DNA follows: TGTGCCAGCAGTCTAGGGGAAAACTATGGCTACACCTTC. Protein product: CASSLGENYGYTF.

The gene calls are TRBV20-1 and TRBJ2-3; D is unclear. The V and J ends lost 5 bases and 5 bases respectively, with 8 bases between them. CDR3 length: 11 residues. Germline V lookup: CDR1 DFQATT, CDR2 SNEGSKA (reference sequence). The CDR3 coding sequence is TGCAGTGCTGACCGACTAGATACGCAGTATTTT. This translates into CSADRLDTQYF.

J is TRBJ1-1 and V is TRBV19; D is ambiguous. V lost 6 bases, J lost 8 bases, and 16 bases lay in between. The CDR3 runs 13 residues. The germline gives CDR1 LNHDA, CDR2 SQIVND (reference sequence). CDR3 coding DNA: TGTGCCAGTAGCCGTCGACGCCTGGACGAAGCTTTCTTT. Its translation is CASSRRRLDEAFF.

V is TRBV11-2 and J is TRBJ2-3, with 11 bases fitting TRBD2. V lost 1 base to trimming and J lost 3 bases; unmatched junction nucleotides: 9. Germline CDR1 and CDR2: SGHAT and FQNNGV. CDR3 size: 18 residues. CDR3 region: CASSLGKLAGVATDTQYF. The DNA for the CDR3 is TGTGCCAGCAGCTTAGGGAAACTAGCGGGAGTTGCAACAGATACGCAGTATTTT.

The V and J genes are TRBV6-5 and TRBJ1-4, with D unclear. The V end was cut by 6 bases, the J end by 8 bases, with 19 bases between. The CDR3 loop spans 15 amino acids. Germline assignment: CDR1 MNHEY and CDR2 SVGAGI. The CDR3: CASRRDLWGGEKLFF. The DNA for the CDR3 is TGTGCCAGCAGGCGAGATCTCTGGGGTGGAGAAAAACTGTTTTTT.

The chain is built from TRBV5-1 and TRBJ1-4; D unclear. Germline CDR1 SGHRS, CDR2 YFSETQ. V lost 1 base and J lost 7, with 14 bases in between. This CDR3 has 15 residues. For the CDR3, the DNA is TGCGCCAGCAGCTTGATGTGGGGATCCGGTGAAAAACTGTTTTTT. It translates to CASSLMWGSGEKLFF.

The chain employs TRBV6-5 and TRBJ2-7; 10 bases line up with TRBD2. The germline V gene encodes CDR1 MNHEY and CDR2 SVGAGI. CDR3 length: 14 amino acids. The junction had 8 bases not matched to a gene; V was cut back by 6 bases and J by 6 bases. DNA of the CDR3: TGTGCCAGCAGGCTAGCGGGAGCAAGCCTCGAGCAGTACTTC. Translation gives CASRLAGASLEQYF.